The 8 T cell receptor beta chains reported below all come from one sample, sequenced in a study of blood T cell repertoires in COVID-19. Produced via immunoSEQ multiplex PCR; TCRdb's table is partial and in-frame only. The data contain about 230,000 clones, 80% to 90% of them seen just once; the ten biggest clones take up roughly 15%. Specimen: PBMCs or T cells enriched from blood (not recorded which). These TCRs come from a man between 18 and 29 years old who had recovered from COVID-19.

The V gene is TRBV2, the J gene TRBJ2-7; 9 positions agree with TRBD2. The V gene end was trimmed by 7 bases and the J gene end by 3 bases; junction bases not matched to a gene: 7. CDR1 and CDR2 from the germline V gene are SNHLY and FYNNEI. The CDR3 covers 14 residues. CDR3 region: CASTVGLADYEQYF. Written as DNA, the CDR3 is TGTGCCAGCACCGTGGGACTAGCAGACTACGAGCAGTACTTC. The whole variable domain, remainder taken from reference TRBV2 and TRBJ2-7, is EPEVTQTPSHQVTQMGQEVILRCVPISNHLYFYWYRQILGQKVEFLVSFYNNEISEKSEIFDDQFSVERPDGSNFTLKIRSTKLEDSAMYFCASTVGLADYEQYFGPGTRLTVT.

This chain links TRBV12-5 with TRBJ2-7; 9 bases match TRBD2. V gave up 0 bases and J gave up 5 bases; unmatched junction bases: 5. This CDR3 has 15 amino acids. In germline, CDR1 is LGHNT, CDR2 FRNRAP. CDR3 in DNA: TGTGCTAGTGGTTTGGTGGTTAGCGGGAGCCACGAGCAGTACTTC. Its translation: CASGLVVSGSHEQYF.

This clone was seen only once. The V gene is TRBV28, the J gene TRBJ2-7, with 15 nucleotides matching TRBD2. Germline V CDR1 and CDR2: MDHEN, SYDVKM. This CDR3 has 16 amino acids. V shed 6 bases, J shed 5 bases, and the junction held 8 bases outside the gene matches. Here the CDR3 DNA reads TGTGCCAGCAGAAAAGGACTAGCGGGAGGGCTGGACGAGCAGTACTTC. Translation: CASRKGLAGGLDEQYF.

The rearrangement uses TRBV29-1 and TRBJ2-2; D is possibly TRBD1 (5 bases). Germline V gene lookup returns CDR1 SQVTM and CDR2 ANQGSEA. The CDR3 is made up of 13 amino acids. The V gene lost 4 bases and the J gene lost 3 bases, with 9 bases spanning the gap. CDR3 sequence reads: CSVATVYTGELFF. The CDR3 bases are TGCAGCGTTGCGACAGTTTACACCGGGGAGCTGTTTTTT.

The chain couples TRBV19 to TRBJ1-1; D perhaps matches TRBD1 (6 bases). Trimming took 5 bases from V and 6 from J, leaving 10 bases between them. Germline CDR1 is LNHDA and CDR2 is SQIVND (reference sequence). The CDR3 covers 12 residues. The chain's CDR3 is CASSSPGAEAFF. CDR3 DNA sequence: TGTGCCAGTAGTTCGCCAGGGGCTGAAGCTTTCTTT.

CDR3 region: CASSILTGTDYGYTF. The CDR3 DNA sequence: TGTGCCAGTAGTATCCTTACCGGGACAGACTATGGCTACACCTTC. V and J are TRBV19 and TRBJ1-2; the match to TRBD1 covers 7 bases. The J segment lost 3 bases and the V segment lost 3 bases, leaving 7 bases of the junction unmatched. The germline gives CDR1 LNHDA, CDR2 SQIVND (reference sequence). This CDR3 comprises 15 residues. Filled out from reference TRBV19 and TRBJ1-2, the complete variable domain reads DGGITQSPKYLFRKEGQNVTLSCEQNLNHDAMYWYRQDPGQGLRLIYYSQIVNDFQKGDIAEGYSVSREKKESFPLTVTSAQKNPTAFYLCASSILTGTDYGYTFGSGTRLTVV.

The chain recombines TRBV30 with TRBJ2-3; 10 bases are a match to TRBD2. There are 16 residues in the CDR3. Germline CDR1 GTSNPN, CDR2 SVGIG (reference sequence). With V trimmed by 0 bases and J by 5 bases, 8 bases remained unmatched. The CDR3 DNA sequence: TGTGCCTGGAGTGTGGTGGAGCGGGGGGGCCTAGATACGCAGTATTTT. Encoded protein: CAWSVVERGGLDTQYF.

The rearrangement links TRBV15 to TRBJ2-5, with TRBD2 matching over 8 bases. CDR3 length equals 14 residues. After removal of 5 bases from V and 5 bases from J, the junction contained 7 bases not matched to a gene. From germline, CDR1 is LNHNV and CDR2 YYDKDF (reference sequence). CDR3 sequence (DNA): TGTGCCACCAGCGGCGGGTCGGGGGGGGAGACCCAGTACTTC. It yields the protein CATSGGSGGETQYF.